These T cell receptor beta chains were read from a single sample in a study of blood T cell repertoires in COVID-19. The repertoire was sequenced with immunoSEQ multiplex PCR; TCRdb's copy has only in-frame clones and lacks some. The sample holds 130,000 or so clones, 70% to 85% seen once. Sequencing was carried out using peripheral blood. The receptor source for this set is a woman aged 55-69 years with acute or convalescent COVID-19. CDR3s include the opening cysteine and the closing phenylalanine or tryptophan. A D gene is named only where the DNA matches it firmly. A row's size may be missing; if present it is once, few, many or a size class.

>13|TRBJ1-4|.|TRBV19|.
TGTGCCAGTTCCGCGGGGCTTTACGAAAAACTGTTTTTT
CASSAGLYEKLFF
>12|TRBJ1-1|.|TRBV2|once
TGTGCCAGCAGTGAAAGGCCAGGTGAAGCTTTCTTT
CASSERPGEAFF
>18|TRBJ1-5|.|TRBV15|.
TGTGCCACCAGCAGATACAATATAGGACAGTTTAGCAATCAGCCCCAGCATTTT
CATSRYNIGQFSNQPQHF
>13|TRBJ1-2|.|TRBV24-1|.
TGTGCCACCGGGCCCCAGGGGTCCGGTGGCTACACCTTC
CATGPQGSGGYTF
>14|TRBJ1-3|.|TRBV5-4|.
TGTGCCAGCAGCGCTCGGGGGGCTGGAAACACCATATATTTT
CASSARGAGNTIYF
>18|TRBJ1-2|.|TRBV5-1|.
TGCGCCAGCAGCTTATTGTCCATTCCCGATAAACAGGGCTATGGCTACACCTTC
CASSLLSIPDKQGYGYTF
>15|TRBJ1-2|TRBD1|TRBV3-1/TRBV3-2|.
TGTGCCAGCAGCCAAGGGGACAGGACTAACTATGGCTACACCTTC
CASSQGDRTNYGYTF
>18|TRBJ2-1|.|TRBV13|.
TGTGCCAGCAGCCCAGCGGACGCCTACCAGGGGGGATACAATGAGCAGTTCTTC
CASSPADAYQGGYNEQFF
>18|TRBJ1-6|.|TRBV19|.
TGTGCCAGTACCTCATTGGGAACCGGGACCGCGGGGAGTTCACCCCTCCACTTT
CASTSLGTGTAGSSPLHF
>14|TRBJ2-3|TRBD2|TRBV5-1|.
TGCGCCAGCAGCTTGCGGGGGGGCACAGATACGCAGTATTTT
CASSLRGGTDTQYF
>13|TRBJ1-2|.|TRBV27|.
TGTGCCAGCAAGAAACAGGAACTCGGGGGCTACACCTTC
CASKKQELGGYTF
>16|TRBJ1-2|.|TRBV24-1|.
TGTGCCACCAGTGATCCCTCGATACAGGCTAACTATGGCTACACCTTC
CATSDPSIQANYGYTF
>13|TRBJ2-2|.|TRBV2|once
TGTGCCAGCAGAGCGCGGAACACCGGGGAGCTGTTTTTT
CASRARNTGELFF
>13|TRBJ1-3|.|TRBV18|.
TGTGCCAGCTACGGTTTAGTGGGAAACACCATATATTTT
CASYGLVGNTIYF
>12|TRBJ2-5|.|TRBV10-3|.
TGTGCCACCCGACAGGACCAAGAGACCCAGTACTTC
CATRQDQETQYF
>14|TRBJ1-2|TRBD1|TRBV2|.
TGTGCCGGCGACAGGGGGCGATCAAACTATGGCTACACCTTC
CAGDRGRSNYGYTF
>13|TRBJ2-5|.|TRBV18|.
TGTGCCAGCTCACTTGGACATCAAGAGACCCAGTACTTC
CASSLGHQETQYF
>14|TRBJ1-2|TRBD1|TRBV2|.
TGTGCCAGCAGTGCGCAGGGGGGAGACTATGGCTACACCTTC
CASSAQGGDYGYTF
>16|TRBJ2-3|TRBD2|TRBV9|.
TGTGCCAGCAGCGTAGCGGGGGGTATGGGGAGAGATACGCAGTATTTT
CASSVAGGMGRDTQYF
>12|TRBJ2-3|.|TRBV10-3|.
TGTGCCATCACTAGCGGCACAGATACGCAGTATTTT
CAITSGTDTQYF
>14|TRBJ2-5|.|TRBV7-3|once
TGTGCCAGCAGCCCCAGTGGCACACAAGAGACCCAGTACTTC
CASSPSGTQETQYF
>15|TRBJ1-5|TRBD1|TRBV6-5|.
TGTGCCAGCAGACCGAGACAGGGAGGCGACCAGCCCCAGCATTTT
CASRPRQGGDQPQHF
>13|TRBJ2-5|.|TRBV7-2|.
TGTGCCAGCAGCTTCCTGGAGGGAGAGACCCAGTACTTC
CASSFLEGETQYF
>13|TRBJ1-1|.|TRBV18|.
TGTGCCAGCTCACCCCAGGCCCGCACTGAAGCTTTCTTT
CASSPQARTEAFF
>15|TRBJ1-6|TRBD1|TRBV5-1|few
TGCGCCAGCAGCTCCCATGGACAGGCCGATTCACCCCTCCACTTT
CASSSHGQADSPLHF
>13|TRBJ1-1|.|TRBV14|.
TGTGCCAGCAGCCAAACTAGGACCGCTGAAGCTTTCTTT
CASSQTRTAEAFF
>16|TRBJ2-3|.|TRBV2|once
TGTGCCAGCAGTGACCGTCGGGGGAGTCTCACAGATACGCAGTATTTT
CASSDRRGSLTDTQYF
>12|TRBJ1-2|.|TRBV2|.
TGTGCCAGCAGTGAATTTGCGAGTGGCTACACCTTC
CASSEFASGYTF
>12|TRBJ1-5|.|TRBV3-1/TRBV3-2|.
TGTGCCAGCGGGCGGGGACATCAGCCCCAGCATTTT
CASGRGHQPQHF
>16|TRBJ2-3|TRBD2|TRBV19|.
TGTGCCAGTAGTATCAAAGCGGGGGGCAACACAGATACGCAGTATTTT
CASSIKAGGNTDTQYF
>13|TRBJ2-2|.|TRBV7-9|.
TGTGCCAGCAGCTACAGTCACACCGGGGAGCTGTTTTTT
CASSYSHTGELFF
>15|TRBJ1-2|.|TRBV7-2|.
TGTGCCAGCAGCGACGCATATGGGGCAGGGGATGGCTACACCTTC
CASSDAYGAGDGYTF
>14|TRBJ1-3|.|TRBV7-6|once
TGTGCCAGCAGCTTTGGCAACTCTGGAAACACCATATATTTT
CASSFGNSGNTIYF
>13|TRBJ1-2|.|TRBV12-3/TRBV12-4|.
TGTGCCAGCAGTTCGGGAGAGTACTATGGCTACACCTTC
CASSSGEYYGYTF
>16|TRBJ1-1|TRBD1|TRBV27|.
TGTGCCAGCAGTCCCGACCCGGACAGGGGATTTCCTGAAGCTTTCTTT
CASSPDPDRGFPEAFF
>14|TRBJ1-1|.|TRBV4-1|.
TGCGCCAGCAGCCAAAATTTATTAAACACTGAAGCTTTCTTT
CASSQNLLNTEAFF
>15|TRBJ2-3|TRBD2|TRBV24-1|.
TGTGCCACCGCCGGGACTAGGCCCCAAACAGATACGCAGTATTTT
CATAGTRPQTDTQYF
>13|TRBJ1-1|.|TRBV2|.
TGTGCCAGCAGGCGGACTGAGAACACTGAAGCTTTCTTT
CASRRTENTEAFF
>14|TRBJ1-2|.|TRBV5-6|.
TGTGCCAGCAGCTTGGGTACAGGGCCCTATGGCTACACCTTC
CASSLGTGPYGYTF
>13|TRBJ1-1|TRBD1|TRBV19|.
TGTGCCAGTGGGGGGACAGGGCCTCCTGAAGCTTTCTTT
CASGGTGPPEAFF
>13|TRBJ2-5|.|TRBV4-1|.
TGCGCCAGCAGCCAAGAAGCCGGGGTGACCCAGTACTTC
CASSQEAGVTQYF
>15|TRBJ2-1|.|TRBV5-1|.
TGCGCCAGCAGCTTGACAGGGAAGGAGTACAATGAGCAGTTCTTC
CASSLTGKEYNEQFF
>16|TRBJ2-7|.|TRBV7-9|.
TGTGCCAGCAGCTTAGGTAGCATGTCCACGAGCTACGAGCAGTACTTC
CASSLGSMSTSYEQYF
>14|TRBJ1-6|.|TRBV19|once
TGTGCCAGTAGTGGGGCCCTAGGGGGTTCACCCCTCCACTTT
CASSGALGGSPLHF
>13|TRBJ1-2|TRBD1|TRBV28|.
TGTGCCAGCAGTTTAAACAGGGGGTATGGCTACACCTTC
CASSLNRGYGYTF
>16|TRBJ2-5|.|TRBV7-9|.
TGTGCCAGCAGCTTCGCAACCTCCGGGTCCCGGGGGACCCAGTACTTC
CASSFATSGSRGTQYF
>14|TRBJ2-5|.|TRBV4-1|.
TGCGCCAGCAGCCAAGGACCGGGAAGCGAGACCCAGTACTTC
CASSQGPGSETQYF
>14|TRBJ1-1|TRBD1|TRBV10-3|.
TGTGCCATCAGCGGACAGGGGGTGAACACTGAAGCTTTCTTT
CAISGQGVNTEAFF
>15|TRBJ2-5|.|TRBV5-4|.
TGTGCCAGCAGCTTGGAAAGCGGCGTACAAGAGACCCAGTACTTC
CASSLESGVQETQYF
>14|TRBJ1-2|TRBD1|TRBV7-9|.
TGTGCCAGCAGCTTAACGGGGACAGGGAATGGCTACACCTTC
CASSLTGTGNGYTF
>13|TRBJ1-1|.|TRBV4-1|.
TGCGCCAGCAGCCTCGGGGAGGGGGCTGAAGCTTTCTTT
CASSLGEGAEAFF